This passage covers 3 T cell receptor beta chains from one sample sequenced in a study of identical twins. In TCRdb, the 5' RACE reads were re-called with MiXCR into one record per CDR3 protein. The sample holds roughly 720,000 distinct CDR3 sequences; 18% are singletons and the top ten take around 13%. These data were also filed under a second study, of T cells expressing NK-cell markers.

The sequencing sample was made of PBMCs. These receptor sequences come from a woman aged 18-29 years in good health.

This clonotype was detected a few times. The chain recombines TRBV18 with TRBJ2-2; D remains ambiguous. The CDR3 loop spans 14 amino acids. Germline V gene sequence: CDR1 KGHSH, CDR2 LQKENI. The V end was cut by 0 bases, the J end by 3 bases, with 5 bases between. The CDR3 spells CASSPPKYTGELFF. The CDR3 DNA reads TGTGCCAGCTCACCACCCAAGTACACCGGGGAGCTGTTTTTT.

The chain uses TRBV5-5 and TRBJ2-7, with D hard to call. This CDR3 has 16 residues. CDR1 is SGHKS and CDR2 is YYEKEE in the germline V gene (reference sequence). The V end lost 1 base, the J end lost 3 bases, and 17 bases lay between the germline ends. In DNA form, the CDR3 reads TGTGCCAGCAGCTTGTTCTCCCAGGTCGGGTTCTACGAGCAGTACTTC. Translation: CASSLFSQVGFYEQYF.

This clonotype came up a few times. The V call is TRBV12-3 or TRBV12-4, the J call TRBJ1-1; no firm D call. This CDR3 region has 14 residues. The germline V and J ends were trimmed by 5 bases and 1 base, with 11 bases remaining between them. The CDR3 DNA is TGTGCCAGCAGTCTCCACTCTGGGAACACTGAAGCTTTCTTT. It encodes CASSLHSGNTEAFF.